This record looks at one T cell receptor beta chain sequence and its context. Its antigen remains unknown. The V gene end was trimmed by 5 bases and the J gene end by 3 bases; junction bases not matched to a gene: 7. Germline V gene lookup returns CDR1 PRHDT and CDR2 FYEKMQ (reference sequence). The CDR3 is 14 amino acids. The TCR-sequenced patients were a few responders to pembrolizumab. The table came from immunoSEQ multiplex PCR; TCRdb's copy has only in-frame clones and leaves some out. The table lists about 68,000 clones, approximately 78% of them singletons. This sample is part of a study of PD-1 blockade in mismatch repair-deficient tumors. Whole-study results and caveats: Tumor-resident clones, often undetectable pretreatment in blood, expanded then contracted after pembrolizumab.

The source of this sequence is an adult with mismatch repair-deficient cancer. V gene TRBV13 combines with J gene TRBJ2-7, with 7 nucleotides matching TRBD1. The sample here was peripheral blood, taken 2 weeks after starting pembrolizumab. CDR3 sequence (DNA): TGTGCCAGCAGCGAGGCAGGGGGAGACTACGAGCAGTACTTC. Protein: CASSEAGGDYEQYF.